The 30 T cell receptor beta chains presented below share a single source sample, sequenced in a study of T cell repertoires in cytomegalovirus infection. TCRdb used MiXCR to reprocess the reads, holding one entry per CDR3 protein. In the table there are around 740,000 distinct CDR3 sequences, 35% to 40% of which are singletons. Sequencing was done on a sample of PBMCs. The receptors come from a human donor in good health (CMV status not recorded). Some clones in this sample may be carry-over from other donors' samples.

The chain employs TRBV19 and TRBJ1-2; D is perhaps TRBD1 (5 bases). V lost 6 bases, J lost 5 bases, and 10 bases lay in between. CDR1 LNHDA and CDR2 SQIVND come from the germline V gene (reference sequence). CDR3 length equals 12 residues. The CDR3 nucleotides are TGTGCCAGTAGCGGGAAGGGGTATGGCTACACCTTC. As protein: CASSGKGYGYTF.

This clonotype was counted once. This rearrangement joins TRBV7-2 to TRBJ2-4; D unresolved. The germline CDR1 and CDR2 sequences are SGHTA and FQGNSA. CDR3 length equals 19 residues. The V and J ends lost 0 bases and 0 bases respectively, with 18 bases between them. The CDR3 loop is CASSLASGASDLAKNIQYF. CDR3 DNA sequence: TGTGCCAGCAGCTTAGCGTCGGGCGCGTCGGACCTAGCCAAAAACATTCAGTACTTC.

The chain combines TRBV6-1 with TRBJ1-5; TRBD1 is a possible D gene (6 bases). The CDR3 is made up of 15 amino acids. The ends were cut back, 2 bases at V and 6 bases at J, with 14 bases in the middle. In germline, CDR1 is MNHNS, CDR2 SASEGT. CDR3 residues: CASSESPGGGQPQHF. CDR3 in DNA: TGTGCCAGCAGTGAATCCCCGGGGGGCGGTCAGCCCCAGCATTTT.

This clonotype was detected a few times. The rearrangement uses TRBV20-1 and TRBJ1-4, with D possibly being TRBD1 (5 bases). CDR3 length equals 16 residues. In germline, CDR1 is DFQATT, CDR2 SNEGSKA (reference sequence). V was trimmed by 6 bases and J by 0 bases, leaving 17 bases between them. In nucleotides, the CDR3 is TGCAGTGCCCCGCGGCAGGGACCTTCAACTAATGAAAAACTGTTTTTT. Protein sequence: CSAPRQGPSTNEKLFF.

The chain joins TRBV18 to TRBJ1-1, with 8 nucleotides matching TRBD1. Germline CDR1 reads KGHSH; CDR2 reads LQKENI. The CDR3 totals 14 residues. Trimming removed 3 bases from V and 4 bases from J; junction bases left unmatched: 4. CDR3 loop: CASSPPDRGTEAFF. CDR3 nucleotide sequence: TGTGCCAGCTCACCCCCCGACAGGGGCACTGAAGCTTTCTTT. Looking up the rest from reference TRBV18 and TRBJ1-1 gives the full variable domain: NAGVMQNPRHLVRRRGQEARLRCSPMKGHSHVYWYRQLPEEGLKFMVYLQKENIIDESGMPKERFSAEFPKEGPSILRIQQVVRGDSAAYFCASSPPDRGTEAFFGQGTRLTVV.

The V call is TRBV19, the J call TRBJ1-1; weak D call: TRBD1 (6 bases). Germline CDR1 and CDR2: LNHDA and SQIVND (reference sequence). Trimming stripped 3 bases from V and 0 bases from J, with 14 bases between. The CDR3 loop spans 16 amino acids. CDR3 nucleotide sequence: TGTGCCAGTAGTATCCCGACAGGAGACATGAACACTGAAGCTTTCTTT. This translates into CASSIPTGDMNTEAFF.

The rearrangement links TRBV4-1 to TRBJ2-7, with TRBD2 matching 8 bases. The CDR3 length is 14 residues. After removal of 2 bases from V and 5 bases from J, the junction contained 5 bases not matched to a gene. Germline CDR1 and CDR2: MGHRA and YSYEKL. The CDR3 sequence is CASSQLAGLNEQYF. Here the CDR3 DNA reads TGCGCCAGCAGCCAACTAGCGGGTCTGAACGAGCAGTACTTC.

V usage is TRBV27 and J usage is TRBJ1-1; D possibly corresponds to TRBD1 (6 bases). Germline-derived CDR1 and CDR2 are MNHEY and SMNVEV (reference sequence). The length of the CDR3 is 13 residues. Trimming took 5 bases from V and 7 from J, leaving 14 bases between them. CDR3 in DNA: TGTGCCAGCAGTGAATTGCAGGGGATTGAAGCTTTCTTT. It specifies CASSELQGIEAFF.

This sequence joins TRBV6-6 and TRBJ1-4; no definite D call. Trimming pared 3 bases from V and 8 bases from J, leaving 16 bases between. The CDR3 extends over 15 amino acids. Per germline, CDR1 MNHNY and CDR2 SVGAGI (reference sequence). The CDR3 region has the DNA TGTGCCAGCAGTTATAGGGCCCCGGTGGGCGAAAAACTGTTTTTT. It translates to CASSYRAPVGEKLFF.

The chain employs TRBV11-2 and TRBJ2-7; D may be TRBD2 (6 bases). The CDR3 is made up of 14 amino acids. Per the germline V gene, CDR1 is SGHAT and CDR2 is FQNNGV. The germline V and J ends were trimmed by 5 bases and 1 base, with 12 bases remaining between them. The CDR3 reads CASSTDYASYEQYF. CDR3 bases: TGTGCCAGCAGCACGGACTATGCGTCCTACGAGCAGTACTTC.

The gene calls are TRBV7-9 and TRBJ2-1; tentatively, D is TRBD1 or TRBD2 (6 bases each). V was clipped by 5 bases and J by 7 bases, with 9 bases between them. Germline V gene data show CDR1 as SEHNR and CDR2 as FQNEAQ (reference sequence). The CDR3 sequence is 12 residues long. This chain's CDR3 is CASSRGVNEQFF. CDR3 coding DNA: TGTGCCAGCAGCAGGGGGGTGAATGAGCAGTTCTTC.

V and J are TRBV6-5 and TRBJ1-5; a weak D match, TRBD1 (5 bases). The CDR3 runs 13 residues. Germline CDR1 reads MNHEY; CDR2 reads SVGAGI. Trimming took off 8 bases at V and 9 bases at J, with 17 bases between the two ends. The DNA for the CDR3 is TGTGCCAGCGGGGGGAACCTCGGTGCGCCCCAGCATTTT. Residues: CASGGNLGAPQHF.

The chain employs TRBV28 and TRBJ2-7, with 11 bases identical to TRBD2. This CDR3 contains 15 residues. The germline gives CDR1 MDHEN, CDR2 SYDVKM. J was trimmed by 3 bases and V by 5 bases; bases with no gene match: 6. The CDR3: CASSPLAGGRYEQYF. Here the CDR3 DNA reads TGTGCCAGCAGTCCTCTAGCGGGGGGACGCTACGAGCAGTACTTC.

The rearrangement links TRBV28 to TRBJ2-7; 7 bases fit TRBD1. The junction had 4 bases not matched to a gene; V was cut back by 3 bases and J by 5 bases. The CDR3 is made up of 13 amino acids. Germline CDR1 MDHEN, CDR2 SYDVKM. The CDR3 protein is CASSFRDRDEQYF. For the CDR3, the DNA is TGTGCCAGCAGTTTCCGGGACAGAGACGAGCAGTACTTC. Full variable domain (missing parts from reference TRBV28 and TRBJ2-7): DVKVTQSSRYLVKRTGEKVFLECVQDMDHENMFWYRQDPGLGLRLIYFSYDVKMKEKGDIPEGYSVSREKKERFSLILESASTNQTSMYLCASSFRDRDEQYFGPGTRLTVT.

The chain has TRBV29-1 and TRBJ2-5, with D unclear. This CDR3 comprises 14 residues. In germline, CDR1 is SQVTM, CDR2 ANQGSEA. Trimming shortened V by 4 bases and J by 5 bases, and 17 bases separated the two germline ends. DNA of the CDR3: TGCAGCGTTGCATCGAGTGGTGATCCGGAGACCCAGTACTTC. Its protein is CSVASSGDPETQYF.

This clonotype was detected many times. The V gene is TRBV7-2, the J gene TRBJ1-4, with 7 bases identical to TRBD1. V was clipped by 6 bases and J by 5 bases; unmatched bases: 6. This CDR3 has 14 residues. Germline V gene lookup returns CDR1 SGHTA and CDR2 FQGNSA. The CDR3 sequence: CASRLTGRNEKLFF. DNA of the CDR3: TGTGCCAGCAGGTTGACAGGGAGGAATGAAAAACTGTTTTTT. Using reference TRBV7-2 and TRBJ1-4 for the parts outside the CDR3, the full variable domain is GAGVSQSPSNKVTEKGKDVELRCDPISGHTALYWYRQSLGQGLEFLIYFQGNSAPDKSGLPSDRFSAERTGGSVSTLTIQRTQQEDSAVYLCASRLTGRNEKLFFGSGTQLSVL.

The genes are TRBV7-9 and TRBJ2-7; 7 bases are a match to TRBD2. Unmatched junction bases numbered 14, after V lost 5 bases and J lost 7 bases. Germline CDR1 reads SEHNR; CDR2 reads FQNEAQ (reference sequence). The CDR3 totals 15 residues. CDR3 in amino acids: CASSPRLAVQPEQYF. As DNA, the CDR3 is TGTGCCAGCAGCCCCAGACTAGCCGTCCAACCGGAGCAGTACTTC.

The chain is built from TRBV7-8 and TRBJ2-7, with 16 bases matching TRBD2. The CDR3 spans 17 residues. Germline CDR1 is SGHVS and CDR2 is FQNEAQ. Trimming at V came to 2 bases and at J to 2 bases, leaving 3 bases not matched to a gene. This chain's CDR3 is CASSLLGTSGGAYEQYF. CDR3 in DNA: TGTGCCAGCAGCTTATTAGGGACTAGCGGGGGGGCCTACGAGCAGTACTTC.

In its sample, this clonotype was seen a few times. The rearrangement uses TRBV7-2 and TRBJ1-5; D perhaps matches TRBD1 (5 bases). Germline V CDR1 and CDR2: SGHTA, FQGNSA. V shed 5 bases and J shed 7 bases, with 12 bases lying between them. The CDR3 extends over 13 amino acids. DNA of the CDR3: TGTGCCAGCAGCACCACCAGGGAACAGCCCCAGCATTTT. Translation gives CASSTTREQPQHF.

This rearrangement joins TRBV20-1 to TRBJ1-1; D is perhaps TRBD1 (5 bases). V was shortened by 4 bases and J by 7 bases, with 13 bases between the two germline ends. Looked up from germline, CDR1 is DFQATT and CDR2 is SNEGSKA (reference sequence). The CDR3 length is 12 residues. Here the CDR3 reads CSANRGGIEAFF. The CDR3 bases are TGCAGTGCTAACCGGGGGGGAATTGAAGCTTTCTTT.

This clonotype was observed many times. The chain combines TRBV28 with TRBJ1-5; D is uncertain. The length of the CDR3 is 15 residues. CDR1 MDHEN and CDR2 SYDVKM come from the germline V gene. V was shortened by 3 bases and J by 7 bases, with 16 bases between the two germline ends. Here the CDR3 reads CASSFRLTRAQPQHF. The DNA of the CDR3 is TGTGCCAGCAGTTTCCGACTAACTCGGGCCCAGCCCCAGCATTTT.

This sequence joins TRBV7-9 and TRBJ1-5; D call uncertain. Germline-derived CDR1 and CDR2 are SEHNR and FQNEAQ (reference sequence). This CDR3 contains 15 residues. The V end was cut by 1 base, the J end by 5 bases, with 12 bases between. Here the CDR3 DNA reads TGTGCCAGCAGCTTAGGTCGGGATGGGGATCAGCCCCAGCATTTT. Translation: CASSLGRDGDQPQHF.

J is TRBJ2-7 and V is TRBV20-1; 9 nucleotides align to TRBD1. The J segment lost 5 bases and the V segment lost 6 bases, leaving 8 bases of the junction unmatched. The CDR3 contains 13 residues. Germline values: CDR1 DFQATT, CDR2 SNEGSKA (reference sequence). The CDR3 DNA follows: TGCAGTGCAAACCCGGGACAGGGCCACGAGCAGTACTTC. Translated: CSANPGQGHEQYF.

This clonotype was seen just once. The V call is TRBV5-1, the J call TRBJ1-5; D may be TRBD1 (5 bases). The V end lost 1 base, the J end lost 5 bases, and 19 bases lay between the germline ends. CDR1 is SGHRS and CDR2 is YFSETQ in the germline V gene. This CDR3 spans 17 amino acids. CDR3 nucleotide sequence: TGCGCCAGCAGCTTGAAGTTCCAGGGCTGGCGGGATCAGCCCCAGCATTTT. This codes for CASSLKFQGWRDQPQHF.

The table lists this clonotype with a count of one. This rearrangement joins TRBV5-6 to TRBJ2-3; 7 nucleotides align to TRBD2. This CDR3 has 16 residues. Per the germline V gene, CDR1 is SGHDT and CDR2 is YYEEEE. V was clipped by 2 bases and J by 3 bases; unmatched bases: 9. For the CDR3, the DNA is TGTGCCAGCAGCTTATATGGACTAGTGATGACAGATACGCAGTATTTT. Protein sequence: CASSLYGLVMTDTQYF.

CDR3 in amino acids: CASSLTPGQAEETQYF. In DNA, the CDR3 is TGTGCCAGCAGTTTAACCCCGGGACAGGCCGAAGAGACCCAGTACTTC. V and J are TRBV27 and TRBJ2-5; 8 bases match TRBD1. After removal of 2 bases from V and 3 bases from J, the junction contained 8 bases not matched to a gene. Per germline, CDR1 MNHEY and CDR2 SMNVEV (reference sequence). This CDR3 spans 16 amino acids.

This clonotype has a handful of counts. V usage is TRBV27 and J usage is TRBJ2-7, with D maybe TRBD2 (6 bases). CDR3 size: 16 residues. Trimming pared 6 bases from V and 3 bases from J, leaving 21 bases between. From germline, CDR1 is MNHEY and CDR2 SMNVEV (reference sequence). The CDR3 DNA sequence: TGTGCCAGCAGAAACCAGGGACTCCCCTTCAACTACGAGCAGTACTTC. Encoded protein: CASRNQGLPFNYEQYF.

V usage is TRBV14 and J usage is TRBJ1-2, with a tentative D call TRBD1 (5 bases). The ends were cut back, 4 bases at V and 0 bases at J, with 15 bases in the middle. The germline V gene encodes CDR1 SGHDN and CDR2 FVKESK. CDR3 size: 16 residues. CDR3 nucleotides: TGTGCCAGCAGCCTCGGGGGTGTGGGAGCTAACTATGGCTACACCTTC. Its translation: CASSLGGVGANYGYTF. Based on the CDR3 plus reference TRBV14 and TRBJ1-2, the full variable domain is EAGVTQFPSHSVIEKGQTVTLRCDPISGHDNLYWYRRVMGKEIKFLLHFVKESKQDESGMPNNRFLAERTGGTYSTLKVQPAELEDSGVYFCASSLGGVGANYGYTFGSGTRLTVV.

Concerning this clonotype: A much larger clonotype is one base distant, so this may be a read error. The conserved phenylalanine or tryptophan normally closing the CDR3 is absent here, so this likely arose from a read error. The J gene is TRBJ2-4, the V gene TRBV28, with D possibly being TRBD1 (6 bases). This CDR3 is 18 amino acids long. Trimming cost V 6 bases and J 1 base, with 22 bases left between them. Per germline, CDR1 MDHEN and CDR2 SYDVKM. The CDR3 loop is CASRLGQTSLGAKNIQYL. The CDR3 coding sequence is TGTGCCAGCAGACTAGGACAGACCTCCCTGGGGGCCAAAAACATTCAGTACTTA.

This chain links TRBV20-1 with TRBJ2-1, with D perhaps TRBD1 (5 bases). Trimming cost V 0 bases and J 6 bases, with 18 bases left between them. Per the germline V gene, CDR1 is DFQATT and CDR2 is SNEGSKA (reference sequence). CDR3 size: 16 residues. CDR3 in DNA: TGCAGTGCTAGAGATCCAGGGATGGTAACCTCCAATGAGCAGTTCTTC. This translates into CSARDPGMVTSNEQFF.